This TCR beta chain was observed in a study of CD8+ T cells in alopecia areata. Whole-study context: The study gave treated patients oral tofacitinib at 5 to 10 mg twice daily. Study findings and constraints: In blood and scalp, many expanded lesional clones persisted during tofacitinib.

Treatment defined: oral pan-JAK inhibitor, 5-10 mg twice daily. Specimens obtained from alopecia areata patients comprised lesional scalp punch biopsies and peripheral blood. Germline CDR1 and CDR2: GTSNPN and SVGIG (reference sequence). The CDR3 consists of 13 residues. Trimming pared 0 bases from V and 0 bases from J, leaving 5 bases between. Concerning this clone itself: Its target is not known.

RNA, once extracted, was reverse transcribed into cDNA for use as the sequencing template. Here immunoSEQ multiplex PCR was the method, and the copy in TCRdb shows in-frame clones only, minus some. Among 250,000 to 300,000 clones, roughly 64% were seen once, and the ten largest hold roughly 1.8%. The V gene is TRBV30, the J gene TRBJ1-1; the D is unclear. This receptor was taken from a human donor with alopecia areata. The sequencing used CD4+ T cells sorted from blood, collected at week 24, from a patient treated with tofacitinib. CDR3 bases: TGTGCCTGGAGTGTTGGGGTGAACACTGAAGCTTTCTTT. It is translated as CAWSVGVNTEAFF.